This note documents a single T cell receptor (beta chain) sequence. Other DNA sequences in this specimen translate into the identical CDR3. This sample stems from a study of shared clonotypes between healthy human individuals. Produced via immunoSEQ multiplex PCR; TCRdb's table is partial and in-frame only. The sample has some 1 million clones, about 76% seen once. The sequenced material came from memory CD4+ T cells sorted from blood. Subset described: CD45RA-negative fraction. This receptor was taken from a man between 18 and 35 years old in good health.

CDR3 sequence (DNA): TGTGCCAGCAGCGTAGGCCCCTCTTACAATGAGCAGTTCTTC. This translates into CASSVGPSYNEQFF. The rearrangement joins TRBV9 to TRBJ2-1; D is ambiguous. Germline assignment: CDR1 SGDLS and CDR2 YYNGEE. The V gene lost 0 bases and the J gene lost 4 bases, with 8 bases spanning the gap. The CDR3 is made up of 14 amino acids.